These 12 T cell receptor beta chains were all obtained from the same sample, sequenced in a study of cytomegalovirus exposure and HLA in healthy donors. A multiplex PCR was run with 60 Vbeta primers and 13 Jbeta primers. Generated by immunoSEQ multiplex PCR, the TCRdb table keeps only in-frame clones and is missing some. The sample has 210,000 or so clones; about four fifths are singletons. The sample was PBMCs. All receptors derive from a woman aged 45-65 years in good health and CMV-seropositive.

The chain couples TRBV9 to TRBJ1-1; D uncertain. Germline CDR1 and CDR2: SGDLS and YYNGEE. The CDR3 loop spans 15 amino acids. Trimming stripped 4 bases from V and 6 bases from J, with 19 bases between. The CDR3 loop is CASSKAGPLGAEAFF. CDR3 nucleotide sequence: TGTGCCAGCAGCAAAGCCGGGCCCCTCGGGGCTGAAGCTTTCTTT.

J is TRBJ1-2 and V is TRBV28, with TRBD1 matching 7 bases. The trim removed 8 bases at V and 4 bases at J, leaving 10 bases unmatched. From germline, CDR1 is MDHEN and CDR2 SYDVKM. This CDR3 contains 14 residues. CDR3 sequence (DNA): TGTGCCAGCCAAACCTCGGGACAGATCTATGGCTACACCTTC. Its translation is CASQTSGQIYGYTF.

This clone was observed a single time. The chain couples TRBV27 to TRBJ2-7; 8 positions agree with TRBD2. Trimming took 8 bases from V and 3 from J; bases not matched to a gene: 12. CDR1 and CDR2 from the germline V gene are MNHEY and SMNVEV (reference sequence). This CDR3 comprises 15 residues. The CDR3 DNA is TGTGCCAGCGCTGGATCGGGGGGGAGTTTCTACGAGCAGTACTTC. The encoded protein is CASAGSGGSFYEQYF.

This chain joins TRBV6-1 and TRBJ2-5, with 8 bases that match TRBD2. J lost 5 bases, V lost 2 bases, and 13 bases had no gene match. CDR1 and CDR2 from the germline V gene are MNHNS and SASEGT. The CDR3 runs 17 residues. The CDR3: CASSEIGSQPGGETQYF. In DNA form, the CDR3 reads TGTGCCAGCAGTGAAATCGGGTCCCAACCGGGGGGGGAGACCCAGTACTTC.

The chain uses TRBV5-1 and TRBJ1-4; D is unresolved. CDR1 and CDR2 (germline): SGHRS, YFSETQ. Trimming cost V 0 bases and J 5 bases, with 5 bases left between them. The CDR3 is 13 residues long. The CDR3 is CASSLEENEKLFF. DNA for the CDR3: TGCGCCAGCAGCTTGGAGGAGAATGAAAAACTGTTTTTT.

The rearrangement uses TRBV28 and TRBJ2-1; the match to TRBD2 covers 8 bases. V was pared by 3 bases and J by 2 bases, with 3 bases of the junction left unmatched. Germline values: CDR1 MDHEN, CDR2 SYDVKM. CDR3 length: 15 residues. The CDR3 is CASSLGLGPYNEQFF. As DNA, the CDR3 is TGTGCCAGCAGTTTGGGACTAGGGCCCTACAATGAGCAGTTCTTC.

The chain joins TRBV29-1 to TRBJ1-2; possibly TRBD1 for D (6 bases). Per germline, CDR1 SQVTM and CDR2 ANQGSEA. Trimming shortened V by 7 bases and J by 0 bases, and 18 bases separated the two germline ends. This CDR3 comprises 15 residues. This CDR3 reads CSAESYRDSNYGYTF. The CDR3 bases are TGCAGCGCTGAGAGTTACAGGGATTCTAACTATGGCTACACCTTC.

The rearrangement uses TRBV5-1 and TRBJ2-3; 10 bases map to TRBD1. V lost 4 bases and J lost 6; bases outside the gene matches: 8. The CDR3 totals 15 residues. Germline V lookup: CDR1 SGHRS, CDR2 YFSETQ. CDR3 nucleotides: TGCGCCAGCAGCCAAGGACAGGGGGGATCGGATACGCAGTATTTT. As protein: CASSQGQGGSDTQYF.

In this sample, this clone turned up a few times. V is TRBV19 and J is TRBJ1-5; D possibly corresponds to TRBD1 (6 bases). V was clipped by 5 bases and J by 7 bases, with 12 bases between them. From germline, CDR1 is LNHDA and CDR2 SQIVND (reference sequence). CDR3 length: 13 amino acids. The CDR3 region is CASSGYRVQPQHF. CDR3 in DNA: TGTGCCAGTAGTGGTTACAGGGTCCAGCCCCAGCATTTT.

The V and J genes are TRBV30 and TRBJ1-1; weak D call: TRBD1 (6 bases). The CDR3 spans 11 residues. The V gene's germline CDR1 is GTSNPN and CDR2 SVGIG (reference sequence). The V end lost 4 bases, the J end lost 7 bases, and 10 bases lay between the germline ends. This CDR3 reads CAWTGQFEAFF. CDR3 coding DNA: TGTGCCTGGACTGGACAGTTTGAAGCTTTCTTT.

Note on this clone: At one of its ends the junction is not consistent with the germline gene, which may arise from a read error. The gene calls are TRBV7-9 and TRBJ2-7; D gene uncertain. The germline CDR1 and CDR2 sequences are SEHNR and FQNEAQ (reference sequence). The CDR3 has 13 residues. Here the CDR3 reads CSSSLAAFYEQYF. The CDR3 DNA reads TGTTCCAGCAGCTTAGCAGCCTTCTACGAGCAGTACTTC.

This CDR3 is CATRSFAGGSPLHF. The DNA of the CDR3 is TGTGCCACCAGGTCCTTTGCAGGGGGTTCACCCCTCCACTTT. The rearrangement uses TRBV15 and TRBJ1-6, with 7 bases that match TRBD1. Germline V gene sequence: CDR1 LNHNV, CDR2 YYDKDF (reference sequence). There are 14 residues in the CDR3. With V trimmed by 6 bases and J by 9 bases, 8 bases remained unmatched.